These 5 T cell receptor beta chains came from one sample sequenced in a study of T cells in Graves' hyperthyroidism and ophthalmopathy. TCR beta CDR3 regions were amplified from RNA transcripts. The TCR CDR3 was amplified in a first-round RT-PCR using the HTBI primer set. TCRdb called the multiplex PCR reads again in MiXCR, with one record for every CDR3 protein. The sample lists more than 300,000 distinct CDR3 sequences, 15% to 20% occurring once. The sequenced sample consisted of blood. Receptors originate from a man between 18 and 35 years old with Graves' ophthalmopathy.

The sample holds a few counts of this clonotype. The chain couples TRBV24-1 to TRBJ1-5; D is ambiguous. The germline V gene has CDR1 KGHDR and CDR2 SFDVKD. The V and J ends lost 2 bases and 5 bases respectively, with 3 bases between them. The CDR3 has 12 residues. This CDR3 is CATSDSDQPQHF. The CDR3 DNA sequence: TGTGCCACCAGTGATTCGGATCAGCCCCAGCATTTT.

The CDR3 loop is CASSEAGGRGTDTQYF. CDR3 nucleotides: TGTGCCAGCAGTGAAGCGGGGGGGCGGGGCACAGATACGCAGTATTTT. The chain has TRBV2 and TRBJ2-3, with D tentatively TRBD2 (7 bases). The length of the CDR3 is 16 residues. Trimming removed 0 bases from V and 1 base from J, with 11 bases in between. Germline values: CDR1 SNHLY, CDR2 FYNNEI.

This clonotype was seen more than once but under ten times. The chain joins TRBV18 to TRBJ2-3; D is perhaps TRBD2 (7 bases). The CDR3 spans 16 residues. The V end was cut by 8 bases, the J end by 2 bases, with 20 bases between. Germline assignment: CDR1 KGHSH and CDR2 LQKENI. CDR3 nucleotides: TGTGCCAGCGGGCGATCGGGGGGCTCATACACAGATACGCAGTATTTT. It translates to CASGRSGGSYTDTQYF. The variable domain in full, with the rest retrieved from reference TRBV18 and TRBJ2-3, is NAGVMQNPRHLVRRRGQEARLRCSPMKGHSHVYWYRQLPEEGLKFMVYLQKENIIDESGMPKERFSAEFPKEGPSILRIQQVVRGDSAAYFCASGRSGGSYTDTQYFGPGTRLTVL.

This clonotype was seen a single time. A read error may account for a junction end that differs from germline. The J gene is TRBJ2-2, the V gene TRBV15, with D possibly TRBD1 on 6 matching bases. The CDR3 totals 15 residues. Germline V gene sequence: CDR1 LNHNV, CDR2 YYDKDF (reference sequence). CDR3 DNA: TGTGTCACCAGCACCAGGTGGGGGCTACCGCAGGAGCTGTTTTTT. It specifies CVTSTRWGLPQELFF.

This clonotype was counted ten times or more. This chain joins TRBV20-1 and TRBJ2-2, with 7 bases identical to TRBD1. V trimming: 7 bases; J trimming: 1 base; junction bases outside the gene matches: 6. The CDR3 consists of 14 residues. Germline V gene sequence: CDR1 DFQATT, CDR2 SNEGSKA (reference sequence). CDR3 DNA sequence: TGCAGTGTTACCGGGACAGTGAACACCGGGGAGCTGTTTTTT. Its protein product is CSVTGTVNTGELFF.